This is a list of T cell receptor beta chains from one sample in a study of blood T cell repertoires in COVID-19. TCRdb's table, derived via immunoSEQ multiplex PCR, lists solely in-frame clones and lacks some. This sample has roughly 27,000 clones; 80% to 90% occur once, and the top ten carry about 9.5%. Sequenced: peripheral blood. The receptors derive from a man in his 60s with acute or convalescent COVID-19. Each CDR3 is given without its conserved first and last residue. The D gene is left open where the match is weak.

j_gene	d_gene	len	v_gene	CDR3aa
TRBJ2-3	TRBD2	16	TRBV27	ASSFLGLAGALADTQY
TRBJ2-1	NA	13	TRBV9	ASSVGGLPYNEQF
TRBJ2-3	TRBD2	14	TRBV9	ASSVDGGRVADTQY
TRBJ2-3	NA	14	TRBV4-2	ASGYGPRRVSDTQY
TRBJ2-1	NA	11	TRBV10-3	AIKLAEAHEQF
TRBJ1-5	NA	10	TRBV6-1	ASSTISQPQH
TRBJ2-7	NA	10	TRBV2	ASSGTAYEQY
TRBJ1-4	NA	13	TRBV6-5	ASSYSRGMGRKLF
TRBJ2-7	NA	16	TRBV28	ASSLGGGGSRINYEQY
TRBJ2-7	TRBD1	11	TRBV5-4	ASSSDRLYEQY